This passage covers 21 T cell receptor beta chains from one sample sequenced in a study of beta chain features in type 1 diabetes. No antigen is known for these receptors. Expressed TCRB transcripts were sequenced because the entire RNA isolate underwent reverse transcription. TCRdb's copy holds only in-frame clones and misses some; the assay was immunoSEQ multiplex PCR. Here the sample spans about 150,000 clones, about 9.3% being singletons. Study-wide results and limits: People with Type 1 diabetes carried modestly yet significantly shorter TCRB CDR3s in all four CD4+ subsets.

Sequencing was carried out using central memory CD4+ T cells from blood. These receptors were taken from a man in his thirties or forties with type 1 diabetes.

This clone was detected only a few times. The rearrangement uses TRBV18 and TRBJ2-3; 12 bases map to TRBD1. V shed 6 bases and J 4 bases; nucleotides not matched to a gene: 11. The germline gives CDR1 KGHSH, CDR2 LQKENI. This CDR3 is built from 17 residues. CDR3 protein: CASSSSPGTGGADTQYF. Here the CDR3 DNA reads TGTGCCAGCTCGTCTTCCCCCGGGACAGGGGGCGCAGATACGCAGTATTTT.

Only a few counts were recorded for this clone. The chain employs TRBV4-3 and TRBJ1-2; D might be TRBD1 (5 bases). The CDR3 covers 15 residues. V dropped 0 bases and J dropped 6 bases, with 14 bases sitting between them. In germline, CDR1 is LGHNA, CDR2 YSLEER. CDR3 in amino acids: CASSQEGRTLNGYTF. CDR3 coding DNA: TGCGCCAGCAGCCAAGAAGGCAGGACACTGAATGGCTACACCTTC.

This clone occurred a few times. The rearrangement joins TRBV6-5 to TRBJ2-4; 9 nucleotides align to TRBD1. Germline CDR1 MNHEY, CDR2 SVGAGI. The CDR3 totals 16 residues. Trimming at V came to 0 bases and at J to 7 bases, leaving 7 bases not matched to a gene. This CDR3 reads CASSYSKGTGYNIQYF. CDR3 sequence (DNA): TGTGCCAGCAGTTACTCGAAAGGGACAGGGTATAACATTCAGTACTTC.

The genes are TRBV20-1 and TRBJ2-3; D is unresolved. Looked up from germline, CDR1 is DFQATT and CDR2 is SNEGSKA (reference sequence). The V end lost 1 base, the J end lost 6 bases, and 5 bases lay between the germline ends. This CDR3 has 11 amino acids. The chain's CDR3 is CSARAPDTQYF. As DNA, the CDR3 is TGCAGTGCTAGAGCCCCTGATACGCAGTATTTT.

This clone has more than one count but fewer than ten. The chain employs TRBV30 and TRBJ2-7; 9 nucleotides match TRBD2. The CDR3 loop spans 14 amino acids. The germline CDR1 and CDR2 sequences are GTSNPN and SVGIG (reference sequence). V lost 4 bases to trimming and J lost 4 bases; unmatched junction nucleotides: 8. The CDR3 sequence: CAWKVAGVSYEQYF. The CDR3 coding sequence is TGTGCCTGGAAGGTAGCGGGAGTTTCATACGAGCAGTACTTC.

This clone showed up just a few times. The CDR3 region is CASSLSQGAYNEQFF. CDR3 bases: TGCGCCAGCAGCTTGTCACAGGGGGCCTACAATGAGCAGTTCTTC. The chain carries TRBV5-1 and TRBJ2-1, with TRBD1 matching 8 bases. Looked up from germline, CDR1 is SGHRS and CDR2 is YFSETQ. V gave up 1 base and J gave up 2 bases; unmatched junction bases: 2. This CDR3 spans 15 amino acids.

The chain links TRBV5-1 to TRBJ2-7, with TRBD2 matching 8 bases. In germline, CDR1 is SGHRS, CDR2 YFSETQ. The ends lost 5 bases at V and 3 bases at J; junction bases unmatched: 4. The length of the CDR3 is 13 residues. The CDR3 region has the DNA TGCGCCAGCAGAGAGCGGGAGAGCTACGAGCAGTACTTC. As protein: CASRERESYEQYF. Full variable domain (missing parts from reference TRBV5-1 and TRBJ2-7): KAGVTQTPRYLIKTRGQQVTLSCSPISGHRSVSWYQQTPGQGLQFLFEYFSETQRNKGNFPGRFSGRQFSNSRSEMNVSTLELGDSALYLCASRERESYEQYFGPGTRLTVT.

J is TRBJ2-7 and V is TRBV6-6; TRBD1 matches at 11 bases. This CDR3 contains 13 residues. Germline trimming cut 6 bases from V and 3 bases from J; bases unmatched to any gene: 1. Germline-derived CDR1 and CDR2 are MNHNY and SVGAGI (reference sequence). This CDR3 is CASRGQGVYEQYF. The CDR3, as DNA: TGTGCCAGCAGGGGACAGGGGGTCTACGAGCAGTACTTC.

The V call is TRBV18, the J call TRBJ2-3; D is perhaps TRBD1 (6 bases). The V end was cut by 3 bases, the J end by 3 bases, with 10 bases between. This CDR3 has 14 residues. Per the germline V gene, CDR1 is KGHSH and CDR2 is LQKENI. The CDR3 reads CASSPQGSTDTQYF. The CDR3 nucleotides are TGTGCCAGCTCACCCCAGGGGTCTACAGATACGCAGTATTTT.

This clone turned up a few times. The chain joins TRBV19 to TRBJ1-5; D unresolved. The length of the CDR3 is 16 residues. V was pared by 0 bases and J by 6 bases, with 15 bases between. CDR1 is LNHDA and CDR2 is SQIVND in the germline V gene (reference sequence). The DNA for the CDR3 is TGTGCCAGTAGTATAGATTGGACGGGAGACGCTCAGCCCCAGCATTTT. It is translated as CASSIDWTGDAQPQHF.

This clone was seen more than once but under ten times. The chain carries TRBV7-9 and TRBJ2-1, with a possible D match to TRBD2 (6 bases). This CDR3 contains 14 residues. Germline V lookup: CDR1 SEHNR, CDR2 FQNEAQ (reference sequence). Trimming removed 9 bases from V and 3 bases from J, with 15 bases in between. CDR3 protein: CASTLAGGYNEQFF. CDR3 DNA: TGTGCCAGTACATTAGCCGGGGGCTACAATGAGCAGTTCTTC.

The CDR3: CASSPTTGEKLFF. CDR3 sequence (DNA): TGTGCCAGCTCTCCTACAACAGGGGAAAAACTGTTTTTT. The V gene is TRBV18, the J gene TRBJ1-4, with D possibly being TRBD1 (6 bases). The ends were cut back, 6 bases at V and 8 bases at J, with 13 bases in the middle. The CDR3 is 13 amino acids. From germline, CDR1 is KGHSH and CDR2 LQKENI.

This clone was observed a handful of times. The DNA for the CDR3 is TGTGCCAGCAGCTTCGGAACGGGGGAGCAGTACTTC. This translates into CASSFGTGEQYF. The J gene is TRBJ2-7, the V gene TRBV9; TRBD2 might be the D (5 bases). Germline V CDR1 and CDR2: SGDLS, YYNGEE. V was cut by 4 bases and J by 7 bases, with 12 bases left in between. This CDR3 comprises 12 residues.

V and J are TRBV5-1 and TRBJ2-2; D is perhaps TRBD1 (6 bases). Germline CDR1 reads SGHRS; CDR2 reads YFSETQ. CDR3 size: 15 residues. V was cut by 0 bases and J by 0 bases, with 6 bases left in between. CDR3 nucleotide sequence: TGCGCCAGCAGCTTGGACAGGGCGAACACCGGGGAGCTGTTTTTT. Amino acids: CASSLDRANTGELFF.

This sequence joins TRBV7-9 and TRBJ2-2; the D gene is possibly TRBD2 (6 bases). CDR3 length: 16 residues. Trimming took off 2 bases at V and 3 bases at J, with 13 bases between the two ends. CDR1 SEHNR and CDR2 FQNEAQ come from the germline V gene (reference sequence). This CDR3 is CASSLSLARDTGELFF. For the CDR3, the DNA is TGTGCCAGCAGCTTAAGTCTAGCGAGGGACACCGGGGAGCTGTTTTTT.

At least ten counts were recorded for this clone. V and J are TRBV7-9 and TRBJ2-5; 7 bases line up with TRBD2. V shed 7 bases, J shed 4 bases, and the junction held 6 bases outside the gene matches. This CDR3 is 13 amino acids long. Germline V gene data show CDR1 as SEHNR and CDR2 as FQNEAQ (reference sequence). The CDR3 here is CASIPTGGETQYF. For the CDR3, the DNA is TGTGCCAGCATCCCGACGGGGGGAGAGACCCAGTACTTC.

This clone was detected only a few times. CDR3 in DNA: TGTGCCAGCAGCTCCAAGGGACAGGGGACCTTCGAAAAACTGTTTTTT. It specifies CASSSKGQGTFEKLFF. This rearrangement joins TRBV7-6 to TRBJ1-4; 10 bases match TRBD1. The germline gives CDR1 SGHVS, CDR2 FNYEAQ. The junction had 10 bases not matched to a gene; V was cut back by 4 bases and J by 8 bases. The CDR3 is 16 amino acids.

This clone was seen a handful of times. The CDR3 reads CASRTDRVNTEAFF. CDR3 nucleotides: TGTGCCAGCAGAACCGACAGGGTGAACACTGAAGCTTTCTTT. The rearrangement uses TRBV28 and TRBJ1-1; 7 nucleotides align to TRBD1. V shed 6 bases, J shed 0 bases, and the junction held 4 bases outside the gene matches. There are 14 residues in the CDR3. Germline V lookup: CDR1 MDHEN, CDR2 SYDVKM.

The rearrangement uses TRBV19 and TRBJ2-6, with 10 bases that match TRBD1. CDR3 length: 17 amino acids. Germline assignment: CDR1 LNHDA and CDR2 SQIVND (reference sequence). Trimming cost V 5 bases and J 4 bases; bases outside gene matches: 8. This chain's CDR3 is CASSDGTGVMGANVLTF. In DNA, the CDR3 is TGTGCCAGTAGTGACGGGACAGGGGTGATGGGGGCCAACGTCCTGACTTTC.

In its sample, this clone was seen a few times. The genes are TRBV7-9 and TRBJ1-2; 7 bases map to TRBD1. The V segment lost 5 bases and the J segment 4 bases; nucleotides outside the gene matches: 4. CDR3 length: 13 amino acids. Germline V gives CDR1 SEHNR, CDR2 FQNEAQ (reference sequence). CDR3 protein: CASSPGQAYGYTF. Here the CDR3 DNA reads TGTGCCAGCAGCCCCGGACAGGCCTATGGCTACACCTTC.

There are a few counts of this clone. The chain is built from TRBV15 and TRBJ2-1; TRBD2 agrees at 7 bases. The V and J ends lost 8 bases and 0 bases, in that order; junction bases with no gene match: 1. The germline V gene encodes CDR1 LNHNV and CDR2 YYDKDF (reference sequence). The CDR3 totals 13 residues. The chain's CDR3 is CATRTSSYNEQFF. In nucleotides, the CDR3 is TGTGCCACCCGGACTAGCTCCTACAATGAGCAGTTCTTC.